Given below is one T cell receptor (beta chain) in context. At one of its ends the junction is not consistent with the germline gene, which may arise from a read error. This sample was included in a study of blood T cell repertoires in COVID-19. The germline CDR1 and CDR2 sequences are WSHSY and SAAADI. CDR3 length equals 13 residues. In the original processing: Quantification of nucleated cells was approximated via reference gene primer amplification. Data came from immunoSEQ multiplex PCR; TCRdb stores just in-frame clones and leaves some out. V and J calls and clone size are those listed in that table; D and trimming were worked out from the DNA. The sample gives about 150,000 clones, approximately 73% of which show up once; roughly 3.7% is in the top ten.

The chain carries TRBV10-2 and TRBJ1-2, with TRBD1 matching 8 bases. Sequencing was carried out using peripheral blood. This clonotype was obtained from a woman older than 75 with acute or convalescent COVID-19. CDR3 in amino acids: CASSEVAGGLLRF. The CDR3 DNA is TGCGCCAGCAGTGAAGTCGCAGGGGGCCTGCTCCGCTTC.